Listed below are T cell receptor beta chains from one sample, sequenced in a study of Ad26.COV2.S vaccination and SARS-CoV-2 variants. The data were produced by immunoSEQ multiplex PCR, yet TCRdb's version contains in-frame clones alone and is incomplete. The data show about 350,000 clones, with roughly 90% seen just once and roughly 5% held by the top ten. The sequences come from peripheral blood, collected in a trial of Ad26.COV2.S vaccine versus placebo. The receptors were gathered from a person between 18 and 65 years old who received the Ad26.COV2.S COVID-19 vaccine or a placebo. Both conserved end residues are part of each CDR3. The D gene is left open where the match is weak. The size of a clone is reported for some rows only, either as once, few or many, or as a class for expanded clones.

TRBJ2-4	NA	NA	TRBV7-2	CASSSGLTRAKNIQYF	TGTGCCAGCAGCTCGGGTTTAACACGAGCCAAAAACATTCAGTACTTC
TRBJ2-1	TRBD1	NA	TRBV28	CASSLRGQGTNEQFF	TGTGCCAGCAGTTTAAGGGGACAGGGAACCAATGAGCAGTTCTTC
TRBJ1-1	NA	NA	TRBV24-1	CATRYSMRNTEAFF	TGTGCCACCAGGTATAGTATGAGGAACACTGAAGCTTTCTTT
TRBJ2-2	TRBD1	NA	TRBV11-3	CASSLDRGVSTGELFF	TGTGCCAGCAGCCTGGACAGGGGAGTAAGCACCGGGGAGCTGTTTTTT
TRBJ1-2	NA	once	TRBV29-1	CSVYLGAGYGYTF	TGCAGCGTTTACCTTGGGGCTGGCTATGGCTACACCTTC
TRBJ1-5	NA	NA	TRBV28	CASRFGREGQPQHF	TGTGCCAGCAGATTTGGCCGTGAGGGACAGCCCCAGCATTTT
TRBJ2-6	NA	NA	TRBV6-1	CASSDWGVGANVLTF	TGTGCCAGCAGTGATTGGGGGGTCGGGGCCAACGTCCTGACTTTC
TRBJ1-1	TRBD1	NA	TRBV4-1	CASSQDWMLQGANEAFF	TGCGCCAGCAGCCAAGATTGGATGTTACAGGGGGCTAATGAAGCTTTCTTT
TRBJ2-2	NA	NA	TRBV5-6	CASSRPPFGPSNTGELFF	TGTGCCAGCAGCCGCCCCCCCTTTGGGCCGTCGAACACCGGGGAGCTGTTTTTT
TRBJ1-1	NA	NA	TRBV5-6	CASTASGTINTEAFF	TGTGCCAGCACCGCCTCCGGGACAATCAACACTGAAGCTTTCTTT
TRBJ1-4	NA	NA	TRBV5-1	CASARGYSGGEKLFF	TGCGCCAGCGCCCGGGGGTACTCAGGTGGGGAAAAACTGTTTTTT
TRBJ1-2	NA	NA	TRBV28	CASTATHLTYGYTF	TGTGCCAGCACCGCGACACATCTCACCTATGGCTACACCTTC
TRBJ2-4	TRBD2	NA	TRBV27	CASSSSSGGAYIQYF	TGTGCCAGCAGTTCCTCTAGCGGGGGGGCATACATTCAGTACTTC
TRBJ2-7	NA	NA	TRBV7-9	CASSFDRSYEQYF	TGTGCCAGCAGCTTTGACCGCTCCTACGAGCAGTACTTC
TRBJ2-7	NA	NA	TRBV30	CAWSKGTTFSYEQYF	TGTGCCTGGAGTAAAGGCACAACTTTCAGCTACGAGCAGTACTTC
TRBJ1-1	NA	NA	TRBV10-3	CATTWNQGNTEAFF	TGTGCCACAACTTGGAACCAGGGGAACACTGAAGCTTTCTTT
TRBJ2-1	TRBD1	once	TRBV18	CASSPDRRHEQFF	TGTGCCAGCTCACCGGACAGGCGCCATGAGCAGTTCTTC
TRBJ1-1	TRBD1	NA	TRBV28	CASTRGQGRTEAFF	TGTGCCAGCACTAGGGGACAGGGCAGAACTGAAGCTTTCTTT
TRBJ1-2	NA	NA	TRBV28	CASSFGGFDGYTF	TGTGCCAGCAGTTTCGGCGGATTTGATGGCTACACCTTC
TRBJ2-7	NA	NA	TRBV7-9	CASSLGRGISSYEQYF	TGTGCCAGCAGCTTAGGTCGCGGGATTAGCTCCTACGAGCAGTACTTC
TRBJ1-2	TRBD1	NA	TRBV9	CASSTSASWTGLRYGYTF	TGTGCCAGCAGCACTTCAGCCTCGTGGACAGGGTTGCGTTATGGCTACACCTTC